This TCR beta chain was sequenced in a study of blood T cell repertoires in COVID-19. Germline assignment: CDR1 SNHLY and CDR2 FYNNEI. CDR3 size: 15 residues. V lost 3 bases, J lost 0 bases, and 10 bases lay in between. Profiled with immunoSEQ multiplex PCR; TCRdb holds only in-frame clones, not every one. Of fewer than 250,000 clones listed, 88% are singletons. Individuals aged roughly 18 to 90 years were recruited from about two dozen US areas. Sequencing was carried out using PBMCs or T cells enriched from blood (not recorded which). The sequence was obtained from a woman aged 45-60 years with acute COVID-19. The V gene is TRBV2, the J gene TRBJ2-3, with a weak D call TRBD2 (5 bases). This chain's CDR3 is CASSEERTSTDTQYF. DNA of the CDR3: TGTGCCAGCAGTGAGGAGCGGACTAGCACAGATACGCAGTATTTT.